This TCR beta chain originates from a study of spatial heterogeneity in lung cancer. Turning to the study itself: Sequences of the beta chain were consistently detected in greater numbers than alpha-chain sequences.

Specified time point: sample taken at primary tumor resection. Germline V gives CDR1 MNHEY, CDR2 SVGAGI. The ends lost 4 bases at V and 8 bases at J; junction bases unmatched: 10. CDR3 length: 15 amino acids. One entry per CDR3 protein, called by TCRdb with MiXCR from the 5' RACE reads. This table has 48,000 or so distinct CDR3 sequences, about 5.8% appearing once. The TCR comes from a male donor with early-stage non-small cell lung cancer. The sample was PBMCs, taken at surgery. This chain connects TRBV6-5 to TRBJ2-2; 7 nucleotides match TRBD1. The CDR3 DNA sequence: TGTGCCAGCAGTTCACAGGGGCCGCCTCCGGGGGAGCTGTTTTTT. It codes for CASSSQGPPPGELFF.